The 18 T cell receptor beta chains below were found in one sample sequenced in a study of T-cell reconstitution after alpha-beta-depleted transplantation in children. Unique molecular identifiers were incorporated into the prepared TCRbeta library. TCRdb reprocessed the PCR reads via MiXCR and lists one record per CDR3 protein. The top ten clones hold 12% to 15% of a sample with about 580,000 distinct CDR3 sequences, around 23% of them seen once. The sequencing used PBMCs, mostly from graft donor cells, collected 360 days after TCRalphabeta/CD19-depleted stem cell transplant. All receptors derive from a boy in the first two years of life who had a stem cell transplant for acute myeloid leukemia, so the T cells may come from the graft donor.

CDR3 sequence reads: CASSPGTALKETQYF. The CDR3, as DNA: TGTGCCAGCTCACCCGGGACAGCCTTAAAAGAGACCCAGTACTTC. The V call is TRBV18, the J call TRBJ2-5, with 7 positions matching TRBD1. V gave up 3 bases and J gave up 3 bases; unmatched junction bases: 7. CDR1 is KGHSH and CDR2 is LQKENI in the germline V gene. This CDR3 contains 15 residues.

This chain links TRBV18 with TRBJ2-1; 7 bases are a match to TRBD2. The CDR3 consists of 16 residues. The germline V gene encodes CDR1 KGHSH and CDR2 LQKENI. Trimming cost V 1 base and J 0 bases; bases outside gene matches: 3. CDR3 in amino acids: CASSPRLAVSYNEQFF. The CDR3 DNA is TGTGCCAGCTCACCACGCCTAGCGGTCTCCTACAATGAGCAGTTCTTC. Full variable domain (outside the CDR3, taken from reference TRBV18 and TRBJ2-1): NAGVMQNPRHLVRRRGQEARLRCSPMKGHSHVYWYRQLPEEGLKFMVYLQKENIIDESGMPKERFSAEFPKEGPSILRIQQVVRGDSAAYFCASSPRLAVSYNEQFFGPGTRLTVL.

This clonotype was seen repeatedly, ten times or more. The genes are TRBV28 and TRBJ1-1, with D possibly TRBD1 on 5 matching bases. Trimming removed 2 bases at V and 5 bases at J, with 15 bases between. The CDR3 has 15 amino acids. The germline gives CDR1 MDHEN, CDR2 SYDVKM. Written as DNA, the CDR3 is TGTGCCAGCAGTTTAAAGGCAGGGCGGGGAACTGAAGCTTTCTTT. Translating gives CASSLKAGRGTEAFF.

This clonotype appeared a few times. The chain carries TRBV11-3 and TRBJ2-1; the match to TRBD1 covers 12 bases. V was pared by 4 bases and J by 9 bases, with 7 bases of the junction left unmatched. Germline loops: CDR1 SGHNT, CDR2 YENEEA. The CDR3 extends over 15 amino acids. The CDR3 sequence is CASSSPGQGAGEQFF. In DNA form, the CDR3 reads TGTGCCAGCAGCTCCCCGGGACAGGGGGCTGGTGAGCAGTTCTTC.

This chain links TRBV12-3 or TRBV12-4 with TRBJ1-2; unclear D gene. The germline V and J ends were trimmed by 0 bases and 4 bases, with 12 bases remaining between them. This CDR3 contains 15 residues. The chain's CDR3 is CASSLARSSGYGYTF. DNA of the CDR3: TGTGCCAGCAGTTTAGCGCGGTCCTCTGGCTATGGCTACACCTTC.

The sample holds a few counts of this clonotype. The chain is built from TRBV20-1 and TRBJ2-3; unclear D gene. Germline V lookup: CDR1 DFQATT, CDR2 SNEGSKA (reference sequence). This CDR3 spans 15 amino acids. V was cut by 6 bases and J by 0 bases, with 16 bases left in between. This CDR3 is CSAPDPKWSTDTQYF. CDR3 sequence (DNA): TGCAGTGCCCCCGACCCGAAATGGAGCACAGATACGCAGTATTTT.

This chain links TRBV9 with TRBJ1-1; D is perhaps TRBD1 (6 bases). V lost 0 bases, J lost 3 bases, and 12 bases lay in between. The CDR3 contains 15 residues. CDR1 and CDR2 (germline): SGDLS, YYNGEE. The CDR3 loop reads CASSVEGTGYTEAFF. CDR3 DNA: TGTGCCAGCAGCGTAGAGGGAACAGGGTACACTGAAGCTTTCTTT.

J is TRBJ2-2 and V is TRBV21-1; TRBD1 is the table's D call and was not checked against the DNA. TRBV21-1 is an annotated pseudogene. This CDR3 comprises 20 residues. CDR3 coding DNA: TGTGCCAGCAGCCCCGACGCGTCTGCGAATCCCCGCCGGGGCACCGGGGAGCTGTTTTTT. This sequence encodes CASSPDASANPRRGTGELFF.

The chain links TRBV20-1 to TRBJ2-7; a weak D match, TRBD1 (6 bases). CDR1 and CDR2 from the germline V gene are DFQATT and SNEGSKA (reference sequence). CDR3 length: 15 residues. V lost 1 base to trimming and J lost 4 bases, with 17 bases between them. In nucleotides, the CDR3 is TGCAGTGCTAGAGGGGAGAACAGGGTGATTTACGAGCAGTACTTC. It yields the protein CSARGENRVIYEQYF.

This clonotype was detected only a few times. The chain links TRBV18 to TRBJ2-5; a weak D match, TRBD2 (5 bases). V was clipped by 1 base and J by 2 bases, with 17 bases between them. CDR3 length: 17 amino acids. Germline V lookup: CDR1 KGHSH, CDR2 LQKENI. The CDR3 reads CASSPREPGTTQETQYF. The CDR3 DNA follows: TGTGCCAGCTCACCACGGGAACCGGGAACTACTCAAGAGACCCAGTACTTC.

The chain couples TRBV25-1 to TRBJ2-2; D gene unclear. Trimming left V 4 bases short and J 0 bases short, with 9 bases between. The CDR3 contains 15 residues. The germline gives CDR1 MGHDK, CDR2 SYGVNS. The CDR3 sequence: CASSGISPNTGELFF. Here the CDR3 DNA reads TGTGCCAGCAGTGGTATCTCACCGAACACCGGGGAGCTGTTTTTT.

The genes are TRBV7-9 and TRBJ1-1; D is undetermined. There are 13 residues in the CDR3. Germline assignment: CDR1 SEHNR and CDR2 FQNEAQ (reference sequence). Trimming took off 3 bases at V and 5 bases at J, with 10 bases between the two ends. CDR3 loop: CASSFGPQTEAFF. CDR3 DNA sequence: TGTGCCAGCAGCTTTGGCCCCCAAACTGAAGCTTTCTTT.

This clonotype was seen many times. V is TRBV29-1 and J is TRBJ2-1; 9 bases align to TRBD1. In germline, CDR1 is SQVTM, CDR2 ANQGSEA. The CDR3 spans 15 residues. The V and J ends lost 6 bases and 5 bases, in that order; junction bases with no gene match: 11. CDR3 amino acids: CSVLTGGDPDNEQFF. The CDR3 DNA reads TGCAGCGTACTTACAGGGGGCGATCCCGACAATGAGCAGTTCTTC.

This chain links TRBV15 with TRBJ1-1; TRBD1 aligns across 8 bases. Germline V gene lookup returns CDR1 LNHNV and CDR2 YYDKDF (reference sequence). The V and J ends lost 0 bases and 7 bases, in that order; junction bases with no gene match: 7. The CDR3 runs to 15 residues. CDR3 nucleotide sequence: TGTGCCACCAGCAGAGACGTTCCCGGGACAGGTGAAGCTTTCTTT. Its protein product is CATSRDVPGTGEAFF.

Only a few counts were recorded for this clonotype. This chain joins TRBV6-5 and TRBJ2-7; TRBD1 aligns across 7 bases. The CDR3 spans 16 residues. Germline values: CDR1 MNHEY, CDR2 SVGAGI. Trimming at V came to 6 bases and at J to 6 bases, leaving 17 bases not matched to a gene. The CDR3 DNA reads TGTGCCAGCAGCCCTTCCCCGACAGGGCGTAAAGGCGAGCAGTACTTC. This translates into CASSPSPTGRKGEQYF.

This clonotype occurred many times. The chain couples TRBV27 to TRBJ1-1; perhaps TRBD1 as D (5 bases). Germline V gives CDR1 MNHEY, CDR2 SMNVEV (reference sequence). Trimming pared 3 bases from V and 10 bases from J, leaving 15 bases between. The CDR3 covers 13 residues. The CDR3 sequence is CASSFRRDFVAFF. The CDR3 DNA is TGTGCCAGCAGTTTTCGCCGGGACTTCGTAGCTTTCTTT.

This clonotype was observed a few times. The chain uses TRBV9 and TRBJ2-3, with 7 bases lining up with TRBD2. Trimming cost V 3 bases and J 6 bases; bases outside gene matches: 10. Germline CDR1 and CDR2: SGDLS and YYNGEE. The CDR3 has 15 amino acids. The CDR3 loop reads CASSALDLGGDTQYF. The CDR3 nucleotides read TGTGCCAGCAGCGCTCTAGACTTGGGAGGGGATACGCAGTATTTT.

The chain couples TRBV12-3 or TRBV12-4 to TRBJ2-1; TRBD1 agrees at 7 bases. The CDR3 length is 17 residues. Trimming cost V 9 bases and J 6 bases; bases outside gene matches: 20. In DNA, the CDR3 is TGTGCCAGTAAGGGCAGGCCCGGGATATCAGGGGGCAATGAGCAGTTCTTC. Protein: CASKGRPGISGGNEQFF.